This T cell receptor (beta chain) was recovered during a study of blood T cell repertoires in COVID-19. Study as a whole: The United States, Italy and Spain provided the acute and convalescent COVID-19 samples.

CDR3 length: 15 amino acids. V was pared by 5 bases and J by 4 bases, with 5 bases of the junction left unmatched. Germline V CDR1 and CDR2: MNHEY, SVGAGI. The participants were between about 18 and 90 years old and came from some 23 US areas. Libraries were prepared by immunoSEQ multiplex PCR; TCRdb keeps only in-frame clonotypes and omits some of them. The sample contains 200,000 or so clones, about nine tenths of which appear only once. The sample was PBMCs or T cells enriched from blood (not recorded which). This chain connects TRBV6-5 to TRBJ2-5, with 12 bases lining up with TRBD2. The sequence was collected from a man aged 25 to 45 in a cohort exposed to, infected with or recovered from COVID-19 (not recorded which). The CDR3 DNA reads TGTGCCAGCAGTCTAGCGGGAGGGCGGAGAGAGACCCAGTACTTC. Protein product: CASSLAGGRRETQYF.